This TCR beta chain was identified in a study of sequential checkpoint blockade in melanoma. Treatment reported: randomized to nivolumab then ipilimumab (arm A) or the reverse (arm B). None of the patients previously received DNA-damaging chemotherapy. From thawed PBMCs, live CD3+CD8+ cells negative for CD19 and CD56 were sorted. Some clones are missing from TCRdb's copy, which holds only in-frame ones; the method was immunoSEQ multiplex PCR. The sample yields about 12,000 clones, less than 75% seen once. The junction had 13 bases not matched to a gene; V was cut back by 1 base and J by 5 bases. Germline V gene data show CDR1 as SGHVS and CDR2 as FNYEAQ. The CDR3 runs 18 residues. This clone appeared a few times.

Sample: CD8+ T cells sorted from blood (inferred from file names), taken from a patient given nivolumab and ipilimumab in sequence. The chain combines TRBV7-6 with TRBJ2-3; 9 bases map to TRBD1. This TCR derives from a human donor with melanoma. CDR3 DNA sequence: TGTGCCAGCAGCTTAGGAGGGCCTAAGGGGGGACAGGGAGATACGCAGTATTTT. Its translation: CASSLGGPKGGQGDTQYF.